This T cell receptor beta chain was sequenced for a study of T cells in Graves' hyperthyroidism and ophthalmopathy. Regarding this clonotype: The antigen is not known.

Diagnoses were made from clinical symptoms, serum measures (thyroxine and TRAb), thyroid ultrasound and orbital computed tomography. General observations from the study: By a 13 V-J model, ophthalmopathy was set apart from stable hyperthyroidism. Ophthalmopathy was predicted by the model a median of roughly 6.7 months ahead of onset.

Authors of the study amplified TCR beta CDR3 regions from RNA transcripts. The TCR CDR3 first-round RT-PCR relied on the HTBI primer set. From the multiplex PCR reads, TCRdb called clonotypes with MiXCR, one entry per CDR3 protein. The sample yields approximately 600,000 distinct CDR3 sequences, about 15% seen once. This CDR3 region has 13 residues. CDR1 KGHDR and CDR2 SFDVKD come from the germline V gene. V shed 9 bases and J shed 5 bases, with 15 bases lying between them. Sequencing was performed on blood. The chain uses TRBV24-1 and TRBJ2-5, with a weak D call TRBD2 (6 bases). The origin of this receptor is a woman in her thirties with Graves' hyperthyroidism that later progressed to Graves' ophthalmopathy. The CDR3 nucleotides read TGTGCCACCGGAGACGGGGGAAAGGAGACCCAGTACTTC. Amino acid sequence: CATGDGGKETQYF.